This T cell receptor beta chain was documented in a study of beta chain features in type 1 diabetes. Notes on the study in general: The study found moderately but significantly shorter TCRB CDR3s in all four CD4+ subsets of Type 1 diabetes patients. Whether TCRB rearrangement is influenced by HLA type went unresolved here.

The CDR3 is 13 residues long. Germline V lookup: CDR1 GTSNPN, CDR2 SVGIG (reference sequence). Trimming took 1 base from V and 7 from J, leaving 11 bases between them. Notes on this clone: Its antigen is not identified. Distinct nucleotide sequences in the sample also encode this CDR3.

Reverse transcription of all isolated RNA meant that expressed TCRB transcripts were sequenced. Repertoires were generated with immunoSEQ multiplex PCR, while TCRdb's copy carries only in-frame clones and drops some. Found here are 140,000 to 150,000 clones, about 10% of them singletons; the top ten hold about 1.3%. The receptor was derived from a man between 18 and 29 years old in good health. The sample consisted of naive CD4+ T cells from blood. The rearrangement uses TRBV30 and TRBJ1-5, with a weak D call TRBD1 (5 bases). CDR3 sequence reads: CAWSGQGVQPQHF. The CDR3 bases are TGTGCCTGGAGTGGGCAGGGTGTACAGCCCCAGCATTTT.